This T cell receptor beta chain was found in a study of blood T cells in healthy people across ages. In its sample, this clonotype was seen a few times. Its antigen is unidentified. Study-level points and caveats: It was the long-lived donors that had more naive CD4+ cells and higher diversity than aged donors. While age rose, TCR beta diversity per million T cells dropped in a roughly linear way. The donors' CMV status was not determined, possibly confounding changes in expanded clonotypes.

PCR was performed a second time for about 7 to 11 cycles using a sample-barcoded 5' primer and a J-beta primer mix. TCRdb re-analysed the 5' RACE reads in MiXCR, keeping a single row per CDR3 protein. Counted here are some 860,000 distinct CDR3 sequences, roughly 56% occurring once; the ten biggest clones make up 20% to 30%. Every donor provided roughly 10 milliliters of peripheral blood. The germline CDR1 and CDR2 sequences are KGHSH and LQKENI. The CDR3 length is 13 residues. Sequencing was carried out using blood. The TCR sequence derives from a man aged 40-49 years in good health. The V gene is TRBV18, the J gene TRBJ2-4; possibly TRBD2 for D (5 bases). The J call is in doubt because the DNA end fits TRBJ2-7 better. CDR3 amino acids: CASSPSPSGEQYF. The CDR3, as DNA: TGTGCCAGCTCACCCAGTCCCAGCGGCGAGCAGTACTTC.